This T cell receptor (beta chain) comes out of a study of cytomegalovirus exposure and HLA in healthy donors. Both 60 Vbeta primers and 13 Jbeta primers went into the PCR. Sequenced by immunoSEQ multiplex PCR; TCRdb stores in-frame clones only, minus some. The profile shows more than 150,000 clones, about four fifths of them singletons. This TCR came from a woman between 25 and 40 years old in good health and CMV-seropositive. Sequencing input: PBMCs.

The CDR3 coding sequence is TGTGCCAGCAGTAGAGGGACAGGGATTAAGCCCCAGCATTTT. It translates to CASSRGTGIKPQHF. The chain has TRBV28 and TRBJ1-5; 9 bases line up with TRBD1. Germline V CDR1 and CDR2: MDHEN, SYDVKM. V was clipped by 5 bases and J by 8 bases; unmatched bases: 7. CDR3 size: 14 residues.